The next 3 T cell receptor beta chains were all read from a single sample in a study of cytomegalovirus exposure and HLA in healthy donors (dated by TCRdb to 2016 to 2017). Libraries were made using the immunoSEQ multiplex PCR assay. In its TCRdb copy, this immuneACCESS table keeps in-frame sequences only and misses some clones. Where compared with another copy, unresolved V genes explain less than half of these, and the others have no known cause. Present in this sample are about 310,000 clones, approximately 85% of which were seen just once. Of the sample, roughly 0.96% is held by the ten largest clones. Sequenced: PBMCs. These TCRs come from a young man in good health and CMV-seronegative.

This clone was seen only once. The chain couples TRBV11-2 to TRBJ1-1, with D perhaps matching TRBD1 (5 bases). V was clipped by 5 bases and J by 4 bases, with 17 bases between them. The CDR3 extends over 15 amino acids. Germline CDR1 SGHAT, CDR2 FQNNGV. CDR3 loop: CASSTTSGVVTEAFF. DNA for the CDR3: TGTGCCAGCAGCACCACCTCGGGGGTCGTCACTGAAGCTTTCTTT.

J is TRBJ2-1 and V is TRBV10-2; 9 bases align to TRBD2. Looked up from germline, CDR1 is WSHSY and CDR2 is SAAADI. CDR3 length: 14 residues. J was trimmed by 8 bases and V by 5 bases; bases with no gene match: 7. CDR3 in amino acids: CASSLPLAGYEQFF. CDR3 sequence (DNA): TGCGCCAGCAGTCTTCCGCTAGCGGGGTATGAGCAGTTCTTC.

This sequence joins TRBV2 and TRBJ1-2; D is uncertain. This CDR3 region has 12 residues. V was pared by 5 bases and J by 3 bases, with 7 bases between. Germline V gene data show CDR1 as SNHLY and CDR2 as FYNNEI. CDR3 nucleotides: TGTGCCAGCAGTCGCCGGGACTATGGCTACACCTTC. This sequence encodes CASSRRDYGYTF.